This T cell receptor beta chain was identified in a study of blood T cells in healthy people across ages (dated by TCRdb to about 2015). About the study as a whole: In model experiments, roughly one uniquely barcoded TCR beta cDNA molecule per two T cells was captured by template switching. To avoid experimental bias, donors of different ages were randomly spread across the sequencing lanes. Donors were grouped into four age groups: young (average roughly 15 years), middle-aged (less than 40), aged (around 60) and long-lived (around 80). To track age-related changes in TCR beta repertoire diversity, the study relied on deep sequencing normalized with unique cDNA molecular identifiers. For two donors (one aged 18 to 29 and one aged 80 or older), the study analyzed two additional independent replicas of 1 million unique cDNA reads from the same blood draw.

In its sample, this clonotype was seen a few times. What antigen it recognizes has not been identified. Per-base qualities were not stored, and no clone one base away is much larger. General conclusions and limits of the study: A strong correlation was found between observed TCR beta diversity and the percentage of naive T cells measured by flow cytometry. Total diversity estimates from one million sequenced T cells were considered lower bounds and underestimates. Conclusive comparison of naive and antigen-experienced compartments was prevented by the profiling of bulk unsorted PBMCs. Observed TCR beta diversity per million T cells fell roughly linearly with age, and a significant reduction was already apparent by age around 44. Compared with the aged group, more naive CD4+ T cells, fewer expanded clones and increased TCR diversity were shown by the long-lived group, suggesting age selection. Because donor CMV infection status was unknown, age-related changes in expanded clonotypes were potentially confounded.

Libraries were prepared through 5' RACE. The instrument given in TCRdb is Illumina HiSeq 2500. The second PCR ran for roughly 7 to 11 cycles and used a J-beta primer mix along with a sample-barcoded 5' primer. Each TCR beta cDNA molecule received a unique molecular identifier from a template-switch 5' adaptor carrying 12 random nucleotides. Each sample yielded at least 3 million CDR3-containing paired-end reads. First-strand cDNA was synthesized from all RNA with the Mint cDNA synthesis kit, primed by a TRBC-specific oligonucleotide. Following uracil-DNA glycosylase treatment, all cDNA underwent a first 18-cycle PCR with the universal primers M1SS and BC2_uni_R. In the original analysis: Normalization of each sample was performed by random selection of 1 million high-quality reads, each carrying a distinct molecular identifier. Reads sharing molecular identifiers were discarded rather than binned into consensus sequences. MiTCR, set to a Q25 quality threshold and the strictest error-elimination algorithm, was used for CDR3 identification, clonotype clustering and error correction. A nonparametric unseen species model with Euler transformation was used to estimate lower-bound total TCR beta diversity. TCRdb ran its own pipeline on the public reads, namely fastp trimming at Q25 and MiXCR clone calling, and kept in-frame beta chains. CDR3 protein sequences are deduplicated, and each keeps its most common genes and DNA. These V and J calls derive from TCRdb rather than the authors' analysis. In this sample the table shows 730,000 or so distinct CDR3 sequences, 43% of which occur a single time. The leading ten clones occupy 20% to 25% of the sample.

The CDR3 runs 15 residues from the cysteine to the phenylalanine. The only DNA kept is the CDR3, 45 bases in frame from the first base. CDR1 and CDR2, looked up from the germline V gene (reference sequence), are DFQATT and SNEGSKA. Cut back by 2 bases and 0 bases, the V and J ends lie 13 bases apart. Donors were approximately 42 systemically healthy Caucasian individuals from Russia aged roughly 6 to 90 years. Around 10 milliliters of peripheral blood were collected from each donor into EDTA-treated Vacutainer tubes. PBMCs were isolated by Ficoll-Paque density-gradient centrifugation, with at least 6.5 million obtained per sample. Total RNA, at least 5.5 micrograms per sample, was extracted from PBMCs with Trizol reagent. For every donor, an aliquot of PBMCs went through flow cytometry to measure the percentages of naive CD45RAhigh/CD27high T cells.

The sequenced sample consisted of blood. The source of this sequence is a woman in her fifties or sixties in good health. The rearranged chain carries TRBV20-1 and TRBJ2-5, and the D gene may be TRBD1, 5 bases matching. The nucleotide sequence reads TGCAGTGCTAGACCCCGACAGAGAAACCAAGAGACCCAGTACTTC. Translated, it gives CSARPRQRNQETQYF.